This T cell receptor (beta chain) emerged from a study of OX40 agonist ivuxolimab in advanced cancers. Assay used: immunoSEQ multiplex PCR; TCRdb lists only in-frame clones, some missing. This table has 95,000 to 150,000 clones, over 85% appearing once. The germline V and J ends were trimmed by 5 bases and 0 bases, with 8 bases remaining between them. The germline CDR1 and CDR2 sequences are GTSNPN and SVGIG (reference sequence). The CDR3 has 13 amino acids. The chain has TRBV30 and TRBJ1-3; D is uncertain. The sequencing used CD4+ or CD8+ T cells sorted from blood, collected in a trial of the OX40 agonist ivuxolimab. This TCR was sampled from an adult with an advanced solid tumor such as melanoma, head and neck, liver or kidney cancer. CDR3 sequence (DNA): TGTGCCTGGGGTCCACTCTCTGGAAACACCATATATTTT. This encodes CAWGPLSGNTIYF.